Given below is one T cell receptor (beta chain) in context. The antigen remains undetermined. These data originate in a study of cytomegalovirus exposure and HLA in healthy donors. Looking at the study overall: Around four fifths of 350 to 400 genotyped donors fell in the Caucasian-associated ancestry cluster. Study-wide results and caveats: Certain sequence variants were highly shared and formed a cluster, and this cluster was likely a sequencing artifact.

Primers included in the PCR were 60 Vbeta and 13 Jbeta primers. Profiling relied on immunoSEQ multiplex PCR, and the TCRdb table lists in-frame clones only, not all of them. This table has about 180,000 clones, around 83% appearing once. The CDR3 totals 16 residues. Trimming stripped 3 bases from V and 5 bases from J, with 16 bases between. Germline assignment: CDR1 LGHNT and CDR2 FRNRAP. The rearrangement links TRBV12-5 to TRBJ1-4, with a possible D match to TRBD1 (5 bases). The sequencing sample was made of PBMCs. The sequence derives from a girl aged 2 to 9 in good health and CMV-seropositive. In nucleotides, the CDR3 is TGTGCTAGTGGTTTCCAGACAGACACTATAAATGAAAAACTGTTTTTT. Translating gives CASGFQTDTINEKLFF.